These 31 T cell receptor beta chains were sequenced from one sample in a study of CD8 T cells in ankylosing spondylitis (dated by TCRdb to between 2016 and 2019). Library preparation was by 5' RACE. Sequenced using an Illumina HiSeq 2500. TCRdb trimmed the raw reads at Q25, called clones with MiXCR and kept productive beta chains. Rows are unified per CDR3 protein, each entry keeping the most common DNA and genes. This sample is represented by more than 25,000 distinct CDR3 sequences; about 5.3% of them were singletons. The ten largest clones capture approximately 1.7% of the sample. The specimen sequenced was blood, either unsorted or a sorted T cell fraction (not recorded which). The source of these receptors is a female donor with ankylosing spondylitis or in good health (not recorded which).

This clonotype was seen a few times. The chain employs TRBV9 and TRBJ2-1; 12 nucleotides line up with TRBD2. Germline assignment: CDR1 SGDLS and CDR2 YYNGEE. This CDR3 has 15 residues. Trimming took 3 bases from V and 9 from J; bases not matched to a gene: 7. The CDR3 region has the DNA TGTGCCAGCAGCGCCCATGGGACTAGCGGGTTTGAGCAGTTCTTC. Its translation: CASSAHGTSGFEQFF.

This clonotype was seen at least ten times. V and J are TRBV9 and TRBJ2-5; D not certain. The CDR3 is 12 amino acids. Deletions cut 0 bases from V and 5 bases from J, with 5 bases between. Germline-derived CDR1 and CDR2 are SGDLS and YYNGEE. The CDR3 spells CASSVDLETQYF. The DNA for the CDR3 is TGTGCCAGCAGCGTAGATCTTGAGACCCAGTACTTC. Full variable domain (missing parts from reference TRBV9 and TRBJ2-5): DSGVTQTPKHLITATGQRVTLRCSPRSGDLSVYWYQQSLDQGLQFLIQYYNGEERAKGNILERFSAQQFPDLHSELNLSSLELGDSALYFCASSVDLETQYFGPGTRLLVL.

This clonotype was counted many times. This rearrangement joins TRBV20-1 to TRBJ2-7; 10 bases fit TRBD2. Germline V gives CDR1 DFQATT, CDR2 SNEGSKA (reference sequence). The CDR3 is 15 amino acids. V trimming: 6 bases; J trimming: 1 base; junction bases outside the gene matches: 9. This chain's CDR3 is CSAILTSGVSYEQYF. CDR3 sequence (DNA): TGCAGTGCCATTCTCACTAGCGGGGTTTCCTACGAGCAGTACTTC.

This clonotype qualifies as medium-sized. V usage is TRBV9 and J usage is TRBJ1-4; no reliable D call. Germline V gene sequence: CDR1 SGDLS, CDR2 YYNGEE. V was shortened by 4 bases and J by 8 bases, with 9 bases between the two germline ends. The CDR3 has 12 amino acids. CDR3 region: CASSRLGEKLFF. In nucleotides, the CDR3 is TGTGCCAGCAGCCGACTCGGGGAAAAACTGTTTTTT.

V is TRBV9 and J is TRBJ2-1; 9 positions agree with TRBD2. Germline V gene sequence: CDR1 SGDLS, CDR2 YYNGEE. The CDR3 has 14 amino acids. V gave up 4 bases and J gave up 8 bases; unmatched junction bases: 7. CDR3 nucleotides: TGTGCCAGCAGCTTAGCCGGGACTAGCTATGAGCAGTTCTTC. It codes for CASSLAGTSYEQFF.

This clonotype was counted at least ten times. For the CDR3, the DNA is TGTGCCAGCCGACAGGGGAACACCGGGGAGCTGTTTTTT. Its protein is CASRQGNTGELFF. The chain is built from TRBV9 and TRBJ2-2; 7 bases are shared with TRBD1. This CDR3 spans 13 amino acids. Germline V CDR1 and CDR2: SGDLS, YYNGEE. After removal of 7 bases from V and 1 base from J, the junction contained 1 base not matched to a gene.

This clonotype was seen at least ten times. The genes are TRBV9 and TRBJ2-5, with a tentative D call TRBD2 (6 bases). The germline gives CDR1 SGDLS, CDR2 YYNGEE. The CDR3 extends over 16 amino acids. V lost 1 base, J lost 2 bases, and 15 bases lay in between. CDR3 sequence (DNA): TGTGCCAGCAGCGTAAGGGTGGGAGGAAGACAAGAGACCCAGTACTTC. Translation gives CASSVRVGGRQETQYF.

This clonotype occurred many times. V is TRBV9 and J is TRBJ2-2; maybe TRBD2 (6 bases). The V end was cut by 4 bases, the J end by 3 bases, with 25 bases between. Germline CDR1 reads SGDLS; CDR2 reads YYNGEE. The CDR3 is made up of 19 amino acids. CDR3 coding DNA: TGTGCCAGCAGCTCCGAGGGTCTAGTCTGGCGGGGAGACACCGGGGAGCTGTTTTTT. Protein product: CASSSEGLVWRGDTGELFF.

This clonotype was detected many times. The chain links TRBV9 to TRBJ2-2, with TRBD1 matching over 9 bases. The V and J ends lost 5 bases and 0 bases, in that order; junction bases with no gene match: 14. Germline V gene data show CDR1 as SGDLS and CDR2 as YYNGEE. There are 19 residues in the CDR3. The DNA of the CDR3 is TGTGCCAGCAGAGATCCAACCGGGACAGGGATGTCGAACACCGGGGAGCTGTTTTTT. Its protein product is CASRDPTGTGMSNTGELFF.

The table lists this clonotype with a few counts. The chain links TRBV9 to TRBJ1-5; D not resolved. This CDR3 contains 14 residues. The ends were cut back, 0 bases at V and 1 base at J, with 5 bases in the middle. Germline CDR1 reads SGDLS; CDR2 reads YYNGEE. The DNA for the CDR3 is TGTGCCAGCAGCGTAGGACAAAGCAATCAGCCCCAGCATTTT. Its translation is CASSVGQSNQPQHF.

In its sample, this clonotype was seen many times. The chain couples TRBV9 to TRBJ2-3; possibly TRBD2 for D (7 bases). Trimming stripped 0 bases from V and 2 bases from J, with 16 bases between. Germline assignment: CDR1 SGDLS and CDR2 YYNGEE. The CDR3 extends over 17 amino acids. Written as DNA, the CDR3 is TGTGCCAGCAGCGTAGCTGGGGGCGGGGGATCCACAGATACGCAGTATTTT. Its translation: CASSVAGGGGSTDTQYF.

This clonotype has at least ten counts. This chain links TRBV9 with TRBJ2-3, with a tentative D call TRBD1 (6 bases). The germline V gene encodes CDR1 SGDLS and CDR2 YYNGEE. Trimming shortened V by 0 bases and J by 2 bases, and 13 bases separated the two germline ends. There are 16 residues in the CDR3. The CDR3 DNA reads as TGTGCCAGCAGCGTAGGTCATGGGGGCTCCACAGATACGCAGTATTTT. This encodes CASSVGHGGSTDTQYF. Complete variable domain (other parts from reference TRBV9 and TRBJ2-3): DSGVTQTPKHLITATGQRVTLRCSPRSGDLSVYWYQQSLDQGLQFLIQYYNGEERAKGNILERFSAQQFPDLHSELNLSSLELGDSALYFCASSVGHGGSTDTQYFGPGTRLTVL.

This rearrangement joins TRBV9 to TRBJ2-1; D unresolved. V was trimmed by 0 bases and J by 6 bases, leaving 7 bases between them. Germline V gene sequence: CDR1 SGDLS, CDR2 YYNGEE. CDR3 size: 13 residues. The CDR3 loop reads CASSVGTANEQFF. The CDR3, as DNA: TGTGCCAGCAGCGTAGGTACAGCCAATGAGCAGTTCTTC.

This clonotype has a count of ten or more. This chain uses TRBV5-1 with TRBJ2-1; D perhaps matches TRBD1 (6 bases). CDR3 length: 18 amino acids. The germline CDR1 and CDR2 sequences are SGHRS and YFSETQ. Trimming shortened V by 0 bases and J by 0 bases, and 16 bases separated the two germline ends. The CDR3 is CASSLGHKTGTSYNEQFF. In nucleotides, the CDR3 is TGCGCCAGCAGCTTGGGGCACAAGACAGGTACCTCCTACAATGAGCAGTTCTTC.

This clonotype has at least ten counts. The V and J genes are TRBV9 and TRBJ1-1, with 8 bases identical to TRBD1. The V and J ends lost 3 bases and 6 bases, in that order; junction bases with no gene match: 10. Per germline, CDR1 SGDLS and CDR2 YYNGEE. The CDR3 totals 15 residues. The CDR3 sequence: CASSGGDRLRPEAFF. DNA of the CDR3: TGTGCCAGCAGCGGGGGGGACAGGCTACGTCCTGAAGCTTTCTTT.

This clonotype was detected ten times or more. The chain joins TRBV9 to TRBJ2-3; D perhaps matches TRBD1 (6 bases). Trimming removed 4 bases at V and 0 bases at J, with 15 bases between. The CDR3 sequence is 16 residues long. Germline assignment: CDR1 SGDLS and CDR2 YYNGEE. The CDR3 bases are TGTGCCAGCAGCCCACAGGGTTTGCCTAGCACAGATACGCAGTATTTT. Translated, it gives CASSPQGLPSTDTQYF.

J is TRBJ2-3 and V is TRBV9; 9 bases are shared with TRBD2. The CDR3 has 13 amino acids. V lost 7 bases and J lost 0; bases outside the gene matches: 0. Germline-derived CDR1 and CDR2 are SGDLS and YYNGEE. DNA of the CDR3: TGTGCCAGCGGGACTAGCAGCACAGATACGCAGTATTTT. Its translation: CASGTSSTDTQYF.

By proportion, this clonotype is medium-sized. This chain joins TRBV9 and TRBJ1-6; tentatively, D is TRBD1 (5 bases). CDR3 length equals 17 residues. V lost 0 bases, J lost 3 bases, and 13 bases lay in between. Germline assignment: CDR1 SGDLS and CDR2 YYNGEE. The CDR3 reads CASSVDVGRDYNSPLHF. The CDR3 coding sequence is TGTGCCAGCAGCGTAGATGTGGGGCGGGACTATAATTCACCCCTCCACTTT.

There are many counts of this clonotype. The chain couples TRBV6-5 to TRBJ1-5, with 8 bases fitting TRBD1. V was pared by 0 bases and J by 0 bases, with 1 base of the junction left unmatched. The length of the CDR3 is 16 residues. Germline values: CDR1 MNHEY, CDR2 SVGAGI. The DNA of the CDR3 is TGTGCCAGCAGTTACTCGGGACAGGCTAGCAATCAGCCCCAGCATTTT. It yields the protein CASSYSGQASNQPQHF.

This clonotype has a count of ten or more. This chain uses TRBV9 with TRBJ2-1; the D is unclear. The CDR3 is made up of 16 amino acids. CDR1 and CDR2 from the germline V gene are SGDLS and YYNGEE. V was pared by 4 bases and J by 6 bases, with 20 bases between. The chain's CDR3 is CASSPRGSQVGNEQFF. In DNA form, the CDR3 reads TGTGCCAGCAGCCCTAGAGGCTCCCAAGTGGGCAATGAGCAGTTCTTC.

This clonotype was counted between two and nine times. In DNA, the CDR3 is TGTGCCAGCAGCGTAACAGGGGGCAGGACCACTGAAGCTTTCTTT. Translated: CASSVTGGRTTEAFF. This chain joins TRBV9 and TRBJ1-1; 9 bases agree with TRBD1. CDR3 length equals 15 residues. V was pared by 1 base and J by 4 bases, with 5 bases of the junction left unmatched. Germline V CDR1 and CDR2: SGDLS, YYNGEE.

V usage is TRBV9 and J usage is TRBJ2-5; the D gene is possibly TRBD1 (5 bases). V lost 3 bases, J lost 7 bases, and 13 bases lay in between. This CDR3 comprises 13 residues. In germline, CDR1 is SGDLS, CDR2 YYNGEE. The CDR3 sequence: CASSAQVLGTQYF. The CDR3 region has the DNA TGTGCCAGCAGCGCACAGGTTTTGGGGACCCAGTACTTC.

This clonotype was recorded many times. V and J are TRBV9 and TRBJ2-3, with 12 bases identical to TRBD2. V lost 1 base to trimming and J lost 1 base; unmatched junction nucleotides: 1. Germline CDR1 and CDR2: SGDLS and YYNGEE. The CDR3 is 16 amino acids. CDR3 protein: CASSVRLAGGTDTQYF. CDR3 sequence (DNA): TGTGCCAGCAGCGTAAGACTAGCGGGGGGCACAGATACGCAGTATTTT.

The table lists this clonotype with a few counts. The V and J genes are TRBV9 and TRBJ2-1, with 7 nucleotides matching TRBD2. The CDR3 totals 17 residues. J lost 5 bases, V lost 0 bases, and 11 bases had no gene match. Germline loops: CDR1 SGDLS, CDR2 YYNGEE. The DNA for the CDR3 is TGTGCCAGCAGCGTAGCCCCGAGCCGCGGGGGAGACAATGAGCAGTTCTTC. It specifies CASSVAPSRGGDNEQFF.

This clonotype was picked up many times. The DNA of the CDR3 is TGTGCCAGCAGCGTAGGGGGAGGGGTCGCCTCTGGGGCCAACGTCCTGACTTTC. Translated, it gives CASSVGGGVASGANVLTF. The V gene is TRBV9, the J gene TRBJ2-6, with TRBD2 matching over 7 bases. J gave up 0 bases and V 0 bases, and 6 bases lay outside the gene matches. CDR1 SGDLS and CDR2 YYNGEE come from the germline V gene. The CDR3 runs 18 residues.

This clonotype was found many times. This chain connects TRBV9 to TRBJ2-4, with a weak D call TRBD2 (6 bases). Germline CDR1 and CDR2: SGDLS and YYNGEE. Trimming took off 2 bases at V and 3 bases at J, with 15 bases between the two ends. The CDR3 has 16 residues. The CDR3 spells CASSVGSGEDKNIQYF. The DNA of the CDR3 is TGTGCCAGCAGCGTGGGGTCGGGGGAGGACAAAAACATTCAGTACTTC.

This clonotype was found many times. The chain joins TRBV9 to TRBJ2-3, with TRBD2 matching 9 bases. This CDR3 has 17 residues. The ends lost 4 bases at V and 6 bases at J; junction bases unmatched: 15. Germline assignment: CDR1 SGDLS and CDR2 YYNGEE. CDR3 in DNA: TGTGCCAGCAGCCCCGAACCCCATAGCGGGAGAGGGGATACGCAGTATTTT. This encodes CASSPEPHSGRGDTQYF.

The sample holds many counts of this clonotype. In DNA, the CDR3 is TGTGCCAGCAGCGCCCGGGAGGCTAGCGGGACCCGGGTAAACATTCAGTACTTC. It encodes CASSAREASGTRVNIQYF. The chain carries TRBV9 and TRBJ2-4; the match to TRBD2 covers 9 bases. J lost 6 bases, V lost 3 bases, and 16 bases had no gene match. From germline, CDR1 is SGDLS and CDR2 YYNGEE. CDR3 length equals 18 residues.

This clonotype was counted at least ten times. This chain uses TRBV9 with TRBJ1-5, with TRBD1 matching 12 bases. The CDR3 is made up of 17 amino acids. The germline gives CDR1 SGDLS, CDR2 YYNGEE. With V trimmed by 3 bases and J by 7 bases, 11 bases remained unmatched. The DNA for the CDR3 is TGTGCCAGCAGCGCCGTCCCGGGACAGGGGGCAGGCCAGCCCCAGCATTTT. Protein product: CASSAVPGQGAGQPQHF.

This clonotype was seen ten or more times. The rearrangement uses TRBV9 and TRBJ1-2; 7 bases map to TRBD1. The V gene's germline CDR1 is SGDLS and CDR2 YYNGEE. The ends lost 3 bases at V and 5 bases at J; junction bases unmatched: 4. The CDR3 sequence is 13 residues long. DNA for the CDR3: TGTGCCAGCAGCGCGACAGGGCAGTATGGCTACACCTTC. Protein product: CASSATGQYGYTF. The full variable domain, completed using reference TRBV9 and TRBJ1-2, is DSGVTQTPKHLITATGQRVTLRCSPRSGDLSVYWYQQSLDQGLQFLIQYYNGEERAKGNILERFSAQQFPDLHSELNLSSLELGDSALYFCASSATGQYGYTFGSGTRLTVV.

This clonotype was observed at least ten times. The chain has TRBV9 and TRBJ2-2; D gene unclear. The length of the CDR3 is 15 residues. V lost 4 bases to trimming and J lost 1 base, with 11 bases between them. CDR1 is SGDLS, CDR2 YYNGEE, per germline. CDR3 bases: TGTGCCAGCAGCATCCGTGGTGGGAACACCGGGGAGCTGTTTTTT. Translation gives CASSIRGGNTGELFF. Complete variable domain (other parts from reference TRBV9 and TRBJ2-2): DSGVTQTPKHLITATGQRVTLRCSPRSGDLSVYWYQQSLDQGLQFLIQYYNGEERAKGNILERFSAQQFPDLHSELNLSSLELGDSALYFCASSIRGGNTGELFFGEGSRLTVL.